This TCR beta chain was recorded in a study of CD8 T cells in ankylosing spondylitis. Broader study findings: Prior work had noted some motif variants in reactive arthritis blood and synovial fluid.

MiXCR, run by TCRdb on the 5' RACE reads, gives a single entry per CDR3 protein. The table has about 250,000 distinct CDR3 sequences, more than 15% seen once. The CDR3 consists of 14 residues. Germline trimming cut 4 bases from V and 5 bases from J; bases unmatched to any gene: 7. Germline V gives CDR1 SQVTM, CDR2 ANQGSEA. This clonotype has ten or more counts. What it binds is unknown. The receptor comes from a male donor with ankylosing spondylitis or in good health (not recorded which). Sample: blood, either unsorted or a sorted T cell fraction (not recorded which). The chain couples TRBV29-1 to TRBJ1-5, with 8 bases lining up with TRBD1. This CDR3 reads CSVVETGVDQPQHF. The CDR3 nucleotides read TGCAGCGTTGTTGAGACAGGGGTAGATCAGCCCCAGCATTTT.